Below, one T cell receptor beta chain is given with its context. As yet, its antigen is unknown. This record comes from a study of shared clonotypes between healthy human individuals. At the level of the study: Three plates each covered CD4 naive and memory; CD8 naive two, CD8 memory one. Study-wide results and caveats: Four donors shared about 5% of their naive CD4 clonotypes.

Sequencing was performed with immunoSEQ multiplex PCR; in TCRdb, only in-frame clones are kept and a portion is missing. The repertoire holds a few million clones, with 85% to 95% as singletons. V was trimmed by 8 bases and J by 4 bases, leaving 13 bases between them. Germline V CDR1 and CDR2: MNHEY, SVGAGI. This CDR3 region has 13 residues. V and J are TRBV6-5 and TRBJ2-3; the D is unclear. The TCR was taken from a man younger than 30 in good health. Some clones in this sample may be carry-over from other donors' samples. The sequencing sample was made of naive CD4+ T cells from PBMCs. This sample's subset: CD45RA+ positively selected. For the CDR3, the DNA is TGTGCCAGCCGATCGGACGCCTCAGATACGCAGTATTTT. Encoded protein: CASRSDASDTQYF.